This TCR beta chain was documented in a study of cytomegalovirus exposure and HLA in healthy donors. Study observations and caveats: The study designated 164 TCR beta chains cytomegalovirus-associated. As was reported, the classifier diagnosed cytomegalovirus status with high specificity and sensitivity. A few chains tied to CMV proved CMV antigen-specific in vitro.

Germline V gene data show CDR1 as SGHTA and CDR2 as FQGNSA. The CDR3 extends over 14 amino acids. The V and J ends lost 4 bases and 5 bases respectively, with 14 bases between them. Data came from immunoSEQ multiplex PCR; TCRdb stores just in-frame clones and leaves some out. The data show 110,000 to 150,000 clones, with less than 95% seen just once and 1.5% to 2% held by the top ten. About this clone: What it recognizes is unknown.

Input material: PBMCs. The chain uses TRBV7-2 and TRBJ1-2; tentative D call: TRBD1 (5 bases). This TCR came from a young man in good health and CMV-seropositive. The chain's CDR3 is CASSSHMGGYGYTF. In DNA form, the CDR3 reads TGTGCCAGCAGCTCACACATGGGGGGGTATGGCTACACCTTC.